These 31 T cell receptor beta chains originate from one sample sequenced in a study of Graves' ophthalmopathy and Graves' hyperthyroidism. Scientists amplified the TCR beta CDR3 regions from RNA transcripts. HTBI primers were used in a first-round RT-PCR, which preceded a second-round multiplex PCR. From the multiplex PCR reads, TCRdb called clonotypes with MiXCR, one entry per CDR3 protein. The table lists about 160,000 distinct CDR3 sequences, 30% to 45% of them singletons. The sample comprised peripheral blood. Receptors originate from a woman aged 40-49 years with Graves' ophthalmopathy.

The table lists this clonotype with many counts. The chain uses TRBV6-5 and TRBJ2-7; D is perhaps TRBD1 or TRBD2 (6 bases each). This CDR3 spans 11 amino acids. V lost 6 bases and J lost 5, with 8 bases in between. Germline V lookup: CDR1 MNHEY, CDR2 SVGAGI. CDR3 nucleotides: TGTGCCAGCAGCGGGGGCCACGAGCAGTACTTC. Protein product: CASSGGHEQYF.

This clonotype showed up just a few times. The chain couples TRBV2 to TRBJ2-5; 7 nucleotides match TRBD2. The germline V gene has CDR1 SNHLY and CDR2 FYNNEI. Germline trimming cut 7 bases from V and 2 bases from J; bases unmatched to any gene: 10. The CDR3 has 15 residues. CDR3 coding DNA: TGTGCCAGCAAGGGGAGGGCGGGAGTTCAAGAGACCCAGTACTTC. Translating gives CASKGRAGVQETQYF.

This clonotype was picked up many times. The genes are TRBV19 and TRBJ2-6; D remains unclear. Deletions cut 0 bases from V and 0 bases from J, with 12 bases between. Germline V gene data show CDR1 as LNHDA and CDR2 as SQIVND (reference sequence). This CDR3 comprises 18 residues. CDR3 in DNA: TGTGCCAGTAGTATAGAAGCCAGCGTCTCCTCTGGGGCCAACGTCCTGACTTTC. The encoded protein is CASSIEASVSSGANVLTF.

This clonotype was seen ten or more times. The chain links TRBV6-2 or TRBV6-3 to TRBJ1-5; D might be TRBD1 (5 bases). Germline V gene lookup returns CDR1 MNHEY and CDR2 SVGEGT. The CDR3 runs to 14 residues. The ends were cut back, 0 bases at V and 11 bases at J, with 14 bases in the middle. The CDR3: CASSYSGQGPSQHF. The CDR3 DNA is TGTGCCAGCAGTTACTCTGGGCAGGGTCCGTCCCAGCATTTT.

This chain uses TRBV6-1 with TRBJ1-5, with D tentatively TRBD1 (5 bases). This CDR3 is built from 13 residues. Trimming left V 6 bases short and J 4 bases short, with 10 bases between. Germline assignment: CDR1 MNHNS and CDR2 SASEGT. The chain's CDR3 is CASRIGVNQPQHF. CDR3 coding DNA: TGTGCCAGCAGGATAGGGGTTAATCAGCCCCAGCATTTT.

The chain joins TRBV20-1 to TRBJ1-2, with D possibly TRBD1 on 6 matching bases. Germline values: CDR1 DFQATT, CDR2 SNEGSKA (reference sequence). The length of the CDR3 is 13 residues. V lost 3 bases to trimming and J lost 3 bases, with 11 bases between them. CDR3 bases: TGCAGTGCTAGTTGGGACACTTACTATGGCTACACCTTC. It encodes CSASWDTYYGYTF.

This clonotype came up many times. The chain employs TRBV27 and TRBJ1-2; no clear D. V lost 0 bases, J lost 13 bases, and 18 bases lay in between. CDR1 is MNHEY, CDR2 SMNVEV, per germline (reference sequence). This CDR3 comprises 14 residues. This CDR3 is CASSLSRFTDECTF. CDR3 coding DNA: TGTGCCAGCAGTTTATCCCGCTTTACCGACGAGTGCACCTTC.

The V and J genes are TRBV29-1 and TRBJ2-7, with TRBD2 matching 9 bases. The length of the CDR3 is 14 residues. V was pared by 6 bases and J by 1 base, with 7 bases of the junction left unmatched. In germline, CDR1 is SQVTM, CDR2 ANQGSEA. CDR3 coding DNA: TGCAGCGTCCGACTAGCGGAGGGGTCCTACGAGCAGTACTTC. This encodes CSVRLAEGSYEQYF.

This CDR3 reads CASSSTQGILETQYF. For the CDR3, the DNA is TGTGCCAGCAGTTCCACCCAGGGTATTTTGGAGACCCAGTACTTC. This sequence joins TRBV6-5 and TRBJ2-5, with D possibly matching TRBD1 (5 bases). The germline V gene encodes CDR1 MNHEY and CDR2 SVGAGI. The CDR3 has 15 amino acids. The ends were cut back, 4 bases at V and 5 bases at J, with 17 bases in the middle.

The chain couples TRBV20-1 to TRBJ2-5; D possibly uses TRBD1 or TRBD2 (5 bases each). This CDR3 has 13 residues. Trimming shortened V by 0 bases and J by 5 bases, and 10 bases separated the two germline ends. CDR1 and CDR2 from the germline V gene are DFQATT and SNEGSKA (reference sequence). The CDR3 DNA sequence: TGCAGTGCTAGAGATAGCAGGGAGGAGACCCAGTACTTC. Translating it yields CSARDSREETQYF.

This clonotype was picked up one time. The CDR3 DNA follows: TGTGCCAGCAGTTACCCCGGGGGGGCCGCGCTGCATTTT. This encodes CASSYPGGAALHF. The V and J genes are TRBV7-2 and TRBJ1-5, with D perhaps TRBD1 (6 bases). CDR3 length: 13 amino acids. With 6 bases removed from V and 15 bases from J, the gap between germline ends came to 21 bases. Germline CDR1 reads SGHTA; CDR2 reads FQGNSA.

In its sample, this clonotype was seen many times. This rearrangement joins TRBV15 to TRBJ1-1; no firm D call. The CDR3 loop spans 12 amino acids. In germline, CDR1 is LNHNV, CDR2 YYDKDF (reference sequence). Trimming cost V 5 bases and J 5 bases, with 9 bases left between them. The DNA of the CDR3 is TGTGCCACCAGCGGGGAGGTAACTGAAGCTTTCTTT. Amino acids: CATSGEVTEAFF.

This clonotype was recorded once. This rearrangement joins TRBV6-1 to TRBJ1-1; D remains ambiguous. V was cut by 1 base and J by 0 bases, with 9 bases left in between. CDR1 is MNHNS and CDR2 is SASEGT in the germline V gene. CDR3 length: 15 amino acids. CDR3 nucleotide sequence: TGTGCCAGCAGTGAAGTCCCCCGGCTGAACACTGAAGCTTTCTTT. As protein: CASSEVPRLNTEAFF.

Ten or more counts support this clonotype. V is TRBV20-1 and J is TRBJ2-6; D unclear. CDR3 size: 16 residues. Trimming stripped 3 bases from V and 0 bases from J, with 12 bases between. Germline CDR1 DFQATT, CDR2 SNEGSKA (reference sequence). CDR3 bases: TGCAGTGCTAGGCCCCGGGTTTACTCTGGGGCCAACGTCCTGACTTTC. Translating it yields CSARPRVYSGANVLTF.

The chain uses TRBV28 and TRBJ1-1; tentatively, D is TRBD1 (6 bases). V dropped 5 bases and J dropped 0 bases, with 13 bases sitting between them. Germline lookup yields CDR1 MDHEN and CDR2 SYDVKM. CDR3 length: 15 amino acids. The CDR3 sequence: CASSGPDSLNTEAFF. The CDR3, as DNA: TGTGCCAGCAGTGGCCCGGACAGTTTGAACACTGAAGCTTTCTTT.

The table lists this clonotype with many counts. This chain joins TRBV4-3 and TRBJ2-7; 9 bases align to TRBD2. In germline, CDR1 is LGHNA, CDR2 YSLEER. The CDR3 runs to 15 residues. Trimming cost V 1 base and J 5 bases; bases outside gene matches: 6. The CDR3 coding sequence is TGCGCCAGCAGCCAAGGTCTGAGCGGGAGGAACGAGCAGTACTTC. This gives the protein CASSQGLSGRNEQYF.

This clonotype occurred many times. The CDR3, as DNA: TGTGCCAGCAGCTTAGGCCCCACGGCAGTGAACACTGAAGCTTTCTTT. Protein sequence: CASSLGPTAVNTEAFF. The chain is built from TRBV13 and TRBJ1-1; D is uncertain. The germline V gene encodes CDR1 PRHDT and CDR2 FYEKMQ (reference sequence). Between the trimmed V and J ends, which lost 0 bases and 0 bases, there was a span of 11 bases. This CDR3 contains 16 residues.

This clonotype was detected many times. This sequence joins TRBV11-2 and TRBJ2-7; 10 nucleotides line up with TRBD2. Germline CDR1 and CDR2: SGHAT and FQNNGV. Losses at the gene ends were 0 bases for V and 4 bases for J; bases not matched to a gene: 9. This CDR3 comprises 17 residues. The DNA for the CDR3 is TGTGCCAGCAGCTTAGAGGTGGCTAGCGGGAGTATATACGAGCAGTACTTC. This codes for CASSLEVASGSIYEQYF.

This clonotype was seen at least ten times. The rearrangement uses TRBV28 and TRBJ1-5; a weak D match, TRBD1 (5 bases). Trimming cost V 7 bases and J 7 bases, with 17 bases left between them. This CDR3 contains 14 residues. CDR1 and CDR2 (germline): MDHEN, SYDVKM. This chain's CDR3 is CASTPGGVRQPQHF. The CDR3 DNA reads as TGTGCCAGCACCCCAGGAGGGGTCAGGCAGCCCCAGCATTTT.

This clonotype was recorded at least ten times. The J gene is TRBJ2-7, the V gene TRBV6-5; D gene uncertain. In germline, CDR1 is MNHEY, CDR2 SVGAGI. Trimming took off 6 bases at V and 0 bases at J, with 9 bases between the two ends. This CDR3 is 13 amino acids long. CDR3 nucleotides: TGTGCCAGCAGCCGGGCAAGCTCCTACGAGCAGTACTTC. Encoded protein: CASSRASSYEQYF.

This clonotype was observed at least ten times. The rearrangement links TRBV7-3 to TRBJ2-5, with D perhaps matching TRBD2 (5 bases). The CDR3 runs 14 residues. Germline V gives CDR1 SGHTA, CDR2 FQGTGA. The ends were cut back, 4 bases at V and 1 base at J, with 10 bases in the middle. The CDR3 loop is CASSSEGGQETQYF. As DNA, the CDR3 is TGTGCCAGCAGCTCAGAGGGCGGCCAAGAGACCCAGTACTTC. Full variable domain (rest looked up from reference TRBV7-3 and TRBJ2-5): GAGVSQTPSNKVTEKGKYVELRCDPISGHTALYWYRQSLGQGPEFLIYFQGTGAADDSGLPNDRFFAVRPEGSVSTLKIQRTERGDSAVYLCASSSEGGQETQYFGPGTRLLVL.

This clonotype has a count of ten or more. The chain carries TRBV7-2 and TRBJ2-5; the match to TRBD2 covers 13 bases. The CDR3 is made up of 15 amino acids. J was trimmed by 4 bases and V by 5 bases; bases with no gene match: 4. CDR1 and CDR2 from the germline V gene are SGHTA and FQGNSA. The CDR3 DNA sequence: TGTGCCAGCAGCAAAGGACTAGCGGGAGCAGAGACCCAGTACTTC. This translates into CASSKGLAGAETQYF.

This clonotype appeared many times. The genes are TRBV10-3 and TRBJ1-1; D is unclear. Per germline, CDR1 ENHRY and CDR2 SYGVKD. The CDR3 totals 14 residues. With 2 bases removed from V and 4 bases from J, the gap between germline ends came to 11 bases. Written as DNA, the CDR3 is TGTGCCATCAGTGAGGGCGGTGGGCGCACTGAAGCTTTCTTT. It translates to CAISEGGGRTEAFF.

In its sample, this clonotype was seen many times. This sequence joins TRBV28 and TRBJ2-7, with TRBD2 matching 8 bases. Germline V CDR1 and CDR2: MDHEN, SYDVKM. Unmatched junction bases numbered 5, after V lost 3 bases and J lost 1 base. The CDR3 loop spans 15 amino acids. The CDR3 DNA sequence: TGTGCCAGCAGTTTTAGTAGCGGGAAGTCCTACGAGCAGTACTTC. This codes for CASSFSSGKSYEQYF.

This clonotype came up many times. V and J are TRBV30 and TRBJ2-2; 8 bases map to TRBD1. CDR3 length: 14 residues. From germline, CDR1 is GTSNPN and CDR2 SVGIG (reference sequence). The J segment lost 6 bases and the V segment lost 4 bases, leaving 7 bases of the junction unmatched. The CDR3 sequence: CAWKRTGFPGELFF. The DNA of the CDR3 is TGTGCCTGGAAGAGGACAGGGTTTCCCGGGGAGCTGTTTTTT.

There are many counts of this clonotype. CDR3 nucleotides: TGTGCCAGCACCTCGGGGAGGGGAACTGAAGCTTTCTTT. It is translated as CASTSGRGTEAFF. The chain is built from TRBV6-5 and TRBJ1-1, with D possibly matching TRBD1 (5 bases). The CDR3 has 13 amino acids. Per the germline V gene, CDR1 is MNHEY and CDR2 is SVGAGI. V gave up 7 bases and J gave up 5 bases, with 14 bases separating them.

This clonotype was seen at least ten times. The rearrangement joins TRBV7-3 to TRBJ1-2; D is undetermined. The CDR3 has 17 residues. Per the germline V gene, CDR1 is SGHTA and CDR2 is FQGTGA. Trimming removed 1 base from V and 0 bases from J, with 15 bases in between. DNA for the CDR3: TGTGCCAGCAGCTTAAATCCTTGGGCAGGACCTAACTATGGCTACACCTTC. It yields the protein CASSLNPWAGPNYGYTF.

This chain uses TRBV6-1 with TRBJ1-1, with unresolved D. CDR1 MNHNS and CDR2 SASEGT come from the germline V gene. The CDR3 has 15 residues. The germline V and J ends were trimmed by 9 bases and 0 bases, with 17 bases remaining between them. The CDR3 sequence is CASIGGSNMNTEAFF. As DNA, the CDR3 is TGTGCCAGTATAGGAGGCAGCAACATGAACACTGAAGCTTTCTTT.

This clonotype was detected many times. The gene calls are TRBV15 and TRBJ1-1; possible D gene TRBD1, 5 bases. The V end lost 0 bases, the J end lost 0 bases, and 23 bases lay between the germline ends. CDR1 is LNHNV and CDR2 is YYDKDF in the germline V gene (reference sequence). This CDR3 contains 20 residues. The CDR3 coding sequence is TGTGCCACCAGCAGAGATTCGTTGTTGACCCGACAGAGCATGAACACTGAAGCTTTCTTT. Translating gives CATSRDSLLTRQSMNTEAFF.

V is TRBV6-2 or TRBV6-3 and J is TRBJ2-7, with 7 bases matching TRBD1. V gave up 9 bases and J gave up 0 bases; unmatched junction bases: 5. Germline CDR1 is MNHEY and CDR2 is SVGEGT. The CDR3 spans 13 residues. CDR3 in amino acids: CASSGTDSYEQYF. As DNA, the CDR3 is TGTGCCAGTTCCGGGACAGACTCCTACGAGCAGTACTTC.

This clonotype was seen a few times. V and J are TRBV12-3 or TRBV12-4 and TRBJ1-5, with 9 bases aligning to TRBD1. This CDR3 region has 13 residues. Trimming cost V 2 bases and J 7 bases; bases outside gene matches: 0. The CDR3 protein is CASSLTGGQPQHF. Written as DNA, the CDR3 is TGTGCCAGCAGTTTAACAGGGGGCCAGCCCCAGCATTTT.